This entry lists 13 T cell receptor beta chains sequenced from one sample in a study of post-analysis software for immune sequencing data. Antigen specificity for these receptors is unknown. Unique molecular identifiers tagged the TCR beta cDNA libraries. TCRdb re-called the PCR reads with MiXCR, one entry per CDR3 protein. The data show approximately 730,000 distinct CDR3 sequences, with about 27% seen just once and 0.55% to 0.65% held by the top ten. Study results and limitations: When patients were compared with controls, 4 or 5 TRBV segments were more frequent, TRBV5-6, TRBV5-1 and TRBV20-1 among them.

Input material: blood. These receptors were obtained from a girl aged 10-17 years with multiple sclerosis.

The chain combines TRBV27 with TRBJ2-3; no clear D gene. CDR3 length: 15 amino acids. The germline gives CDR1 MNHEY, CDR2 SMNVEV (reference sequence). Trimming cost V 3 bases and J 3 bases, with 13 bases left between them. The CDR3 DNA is TGTGCCAGCAGTTTGAGTAGAAGAGGTACAGATACGCAGTATTTT. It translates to CASSLSRRGTDTQYF.

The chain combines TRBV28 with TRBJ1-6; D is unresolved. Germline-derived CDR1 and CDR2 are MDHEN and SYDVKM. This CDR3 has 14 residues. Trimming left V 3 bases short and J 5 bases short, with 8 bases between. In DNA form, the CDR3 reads TGTGCCAGCAGTTTTCCAGCGGATAATTCACCCCTCCACTTT. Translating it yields CASSFPADNSPLHF.

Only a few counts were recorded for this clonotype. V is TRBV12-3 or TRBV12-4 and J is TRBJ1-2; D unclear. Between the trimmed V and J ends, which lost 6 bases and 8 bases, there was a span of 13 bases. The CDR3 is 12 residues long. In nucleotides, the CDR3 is TGTGCCAGCAGCCTTTTTCCCCAAGGCTACACCTTC. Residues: CASSLFPQGYTF.

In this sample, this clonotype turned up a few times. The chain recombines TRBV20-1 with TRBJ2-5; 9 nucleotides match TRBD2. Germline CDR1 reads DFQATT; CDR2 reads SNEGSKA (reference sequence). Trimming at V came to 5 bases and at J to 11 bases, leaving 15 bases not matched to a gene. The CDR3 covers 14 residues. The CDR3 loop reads CSAGSLAGSYGQYF. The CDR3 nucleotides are TGCAGTGCTGGGTCTCTAGCGGGGTCCTACGGGCAGTACTTC.

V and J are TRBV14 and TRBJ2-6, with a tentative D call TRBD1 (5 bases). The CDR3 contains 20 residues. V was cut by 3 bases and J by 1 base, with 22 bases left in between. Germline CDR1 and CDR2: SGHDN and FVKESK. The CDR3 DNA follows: TGTGCCAGCAGCCACGATTTAAGAGGACAAACACGATCTGGGGCCAACGTCCTGACTTTC. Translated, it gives CASSHDLRGQTRSGANVLTF.

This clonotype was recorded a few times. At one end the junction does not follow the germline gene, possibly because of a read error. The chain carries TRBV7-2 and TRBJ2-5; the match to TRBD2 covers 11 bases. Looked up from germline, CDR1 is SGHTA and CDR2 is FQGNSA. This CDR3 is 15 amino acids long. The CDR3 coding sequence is TGTGTCAGCAGCTTAGAAGGACTAGCGGGAGAGACCCAGTACTTC. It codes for CVSSLEGLAGETQYF.

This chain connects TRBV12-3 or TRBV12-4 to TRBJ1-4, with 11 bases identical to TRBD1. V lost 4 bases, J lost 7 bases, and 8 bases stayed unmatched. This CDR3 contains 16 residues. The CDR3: CASSSGQGAVIEKLFF. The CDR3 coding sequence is TGTGCCAGCAGTTCCGGACAGGGGGCAGTAATTGAAAAACTGTTTTTT.

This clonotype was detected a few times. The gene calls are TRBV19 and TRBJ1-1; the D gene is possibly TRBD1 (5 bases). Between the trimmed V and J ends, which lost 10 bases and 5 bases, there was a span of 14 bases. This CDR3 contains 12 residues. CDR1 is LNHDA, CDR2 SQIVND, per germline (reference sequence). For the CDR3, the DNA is TGTGCCACCAGGAGGGGAGGTACTGAAGCTTTCTTT. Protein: CATRRGGTEAFF.

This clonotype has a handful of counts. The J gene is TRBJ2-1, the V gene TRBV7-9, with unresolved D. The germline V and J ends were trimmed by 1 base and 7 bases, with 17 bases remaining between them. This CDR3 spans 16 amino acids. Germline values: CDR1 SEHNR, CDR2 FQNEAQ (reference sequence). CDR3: CASSLVGRPSWNEQFF. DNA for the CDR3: TGTGCCAGCAGCTTAGTGGGCCGCCCAAGTTGGAATGAGCAGTTCTTC.

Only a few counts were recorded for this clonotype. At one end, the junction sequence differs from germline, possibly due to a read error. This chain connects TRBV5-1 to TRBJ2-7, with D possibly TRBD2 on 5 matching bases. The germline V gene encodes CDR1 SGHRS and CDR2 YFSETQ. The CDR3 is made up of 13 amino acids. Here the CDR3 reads CASSLPDSHEQYF. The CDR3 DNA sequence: TGCGCCAGCAGCTTGCCGGACTCCCACGAGCAGTACTTC.

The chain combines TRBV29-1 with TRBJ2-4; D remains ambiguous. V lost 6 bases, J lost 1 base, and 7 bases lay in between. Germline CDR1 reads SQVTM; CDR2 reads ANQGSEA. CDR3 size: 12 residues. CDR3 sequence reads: CSVPLAKNIQYF. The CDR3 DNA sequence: TGCAGCGTGCCGCTGGCCAAAAACATTCAGTACTTC.

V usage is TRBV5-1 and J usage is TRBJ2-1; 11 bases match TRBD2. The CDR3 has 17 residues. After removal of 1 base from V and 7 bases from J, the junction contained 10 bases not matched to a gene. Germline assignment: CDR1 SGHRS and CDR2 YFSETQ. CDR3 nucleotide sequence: TGCGCCAGCAGCTTGCCTCTAGCGGGGGGCCTCTTTAATGAGCAGTTCTTC. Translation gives CASSLPLAGGLFNEQFF.

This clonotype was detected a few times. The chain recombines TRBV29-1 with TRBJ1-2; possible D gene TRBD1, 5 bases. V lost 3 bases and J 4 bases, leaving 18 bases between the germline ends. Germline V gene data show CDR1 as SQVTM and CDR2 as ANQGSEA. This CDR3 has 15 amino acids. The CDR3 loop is CSVEGGTAETYGYTF. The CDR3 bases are TGCAGCGTTGAGGGCGGGACGGCTGAAACCTATGGCTACACCTTC.